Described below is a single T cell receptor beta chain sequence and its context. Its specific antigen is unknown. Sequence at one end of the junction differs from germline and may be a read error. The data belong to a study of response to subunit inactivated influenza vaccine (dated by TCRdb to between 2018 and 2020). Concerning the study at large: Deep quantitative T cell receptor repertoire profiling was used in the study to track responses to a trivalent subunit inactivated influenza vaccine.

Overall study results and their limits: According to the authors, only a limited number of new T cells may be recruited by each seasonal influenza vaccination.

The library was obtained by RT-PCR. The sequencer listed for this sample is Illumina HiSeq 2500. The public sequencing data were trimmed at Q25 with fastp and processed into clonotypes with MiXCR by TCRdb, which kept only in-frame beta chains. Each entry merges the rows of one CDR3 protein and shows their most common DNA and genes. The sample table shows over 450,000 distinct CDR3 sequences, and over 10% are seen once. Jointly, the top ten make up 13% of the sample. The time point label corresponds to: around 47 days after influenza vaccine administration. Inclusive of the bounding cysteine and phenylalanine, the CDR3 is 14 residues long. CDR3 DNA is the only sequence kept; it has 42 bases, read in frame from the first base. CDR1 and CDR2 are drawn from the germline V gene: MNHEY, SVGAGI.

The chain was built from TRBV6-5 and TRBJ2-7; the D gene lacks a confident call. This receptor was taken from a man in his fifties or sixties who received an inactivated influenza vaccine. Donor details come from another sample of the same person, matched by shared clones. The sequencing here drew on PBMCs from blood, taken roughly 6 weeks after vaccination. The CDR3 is CASSPKGIFYEQYF. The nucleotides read TGTGCTAGCAGTCCTAAAGGGATCTTCTACGAGCAGTACTTC.